What follows are 10 T cell receptor beta chains derived from one specimen sequenced in a study of T cell changes during pregnancy in multiple sclerosis. Measured with immunoSEQ multiplex PCR; TCRdb has only the in-frame clones, and not every one. The sample yields about 80,000 clones, roughly nine tenths seen once. The sample consisted of peripheral blood, taken before pregnancy. All receptors derive from a female donor with multiple sclerosis, enrolled in a pregnancy study.

The genes are TRBV6-1 and TRBJ2-2, with D maybe TRBD1 (5 bases). Trimming removed 2 bases from V and 6 bases from J, with 19 bases in between. Germline CDR1 and CDR2: MNHNS and SASEGT. CDR3 length equals 17 residues. Written as DNA, the CDR3 is TGTGCCAGCAGTGAACCGACCCATATACAGGTTCCCGGGGAGCTGTTTTTT. It encodes CASSEPTHIQVPGELFF.

This clone came up a few times. The chain has TRBV5-1 and TRBJ2-5; the match to TRBD2 covers 10 bases. CDR1 and CDR2 (germline): SGHRS, YFSETQ. Trimming removed 4 bases from V and 5 bases from J; junction bases left unmatched: 8. The CDR3 has 15 residues. Here the CDR3 reads CASSRGTSARETQYF. CDR3 nucleotide sequence: TGCGCCAGCAGCCGCGGGACTAGCGCACGGGAGACCCAGTACTTC. Complete variable domain (other parts from reference TRBV5-1 and TRBJ2-5): KAGVTQTPRYLIKTRGQQVTLSCSPISGHRSVSWYQQTPGQGLQFLFEYFSETQRNKGNFPGRFSGRQFSNSRSEMNVSTLELGDSALYLCASSRGTSARETQYFGPGTRLLVL.

J is TRBJ1-3 and V is TRBV28, with 8 bases aligning to TRBD1. The length of the CDR3 is 15 residues. V dropped 6 bases and J dropped 2; count of bases not matched to a gene: 6. From germline, CDR1 is MDHEN and CDR2 SYDVKM. The DNA of the CDR3 is TGTGCCAGCAGACCCCAGGGGGCGACTGGAAACACCATATATTTT. As protein: CASRPQGATGNTIYF.

The chain joins TRBV28 to TRBJ2-3, with TRBD1 matching over 7 bases. V trimming: 6 bases; J trimming: 1 base; junction bases outside the gene matches: 7. This CDR3 is 15 amino acids long. The germline gives CDR1 MDHEN, CDR2 SYDVKM. This CDR3 reads CASRIQGSGTDTQYF. The DNA for the CDR3 is TGTGCCAGCAGGATACAGGGGTCGGGCACAGATACGCAGTATTTT.

This sequence joins TRBV5-4 and TRBJ1-1; D may be TRBD1 (5 bases). CDR1 SGHNT and CDR2 YYREEE come from the germline V gene (reference sequence). V lost 10 bases and J 3 bases, leaving 22 bases between the germline ends. The CDR3 totals 15 residues. CDR3: CAVNGPWGGDTEAFF. In nucleotides, the CDR3 is TGTGCCGTAAACGGGCCATGGGGGGGGGACACTGAAGCTTTCTTT.

The J gene is TRBJ2-5, the V gene TRBV7-9; tentatively, D is TRBD1 (5 bases). This CDR3 is built from 15 residues. Trimming removed 5 bases from V and 1 base from J, with 14 bases in between. Germline CDR1 and CDR2: SEHNR and FQNEAQ (reference sequence). The CDR3 nucleotides are TGTGCCAGCAGCCCCCAGGGTAACCCCCAAGAGACCCAGTACTTC. Translation: CASSPQGNPQETQYF.

The V call is TRBV7-8, the J call TRBJ2-1; no clear D. CDR1 is SGHVS and CDR2 is FQNEAQ in the germline V gene. Trimming took off 2 bases at V and 6 bases at J, with 14 bases between the two ends. The CDR3 totals 15 residues. The CDR3 protein is CASSLLGDRFNEQFF. CDR3 coding DNA: TGTGCCAGCAGCTTACTAGGAGATAGATTCAATGAGCAGTTCTTC.

The chain couples TRBV4-1 to TRBJ2-7, with TRBD2 matching over 7 bases. J was trimmed by 9 bases and V by 0 bases; bases with no gene match: 5. This CDR3 spans 13 amino acids. Germline V gene sequence: CDR1 MGHRA, CDR2 YSYEKL. DNA of the CDR3: TGCGCCAGCAGCCAAGAGCGGGAGAGAAGGCAGTACTTC. It codes for CASSQERERRQYF.

The gene calls are TRBV5-1 and TRBJ2-5, with 9 bases that match TRBD1. CDR3 size: 15 residues. Unmatched junction bases numbered 7, after V lost 2 bases and J lost 5 bases. The germline gives CDR1 SGHRS, CDR2 YFSETQ. The CDR3 spells CASSFGTGGSETQYF. CDR3 in DNA: TGCGCCAGCAGCTTCGGAACAGGGGGCTCGGAGACCCAGTACTTC.

The genes are TRBV5-8 and TRBJ2-2; D remains unclear. The CDR3 is 14 residues long. CDR1 is SGHTS, CDR2 YDEGEE, per germline. With 5 bases removed from V and 3 bases from J, the gap between germline ends came to 11 bases. The CDR3 coding sequence is TGTGCCAGCAGGCGGAGAGTGGACACCGGGGAGCTGTTTTTT. Its protein product is CASRRRVDTGELFF.